This is a list of T cell receptor beta chains from one sample in a study of T-cell memory formation after mild COVID-19. TCRdb passed the 5' RACE reads through MiXCR, listing each CDR3 protein once. Counted here are approximately 180,000 distinct CDR3 sequences, around 16% occurring once; the ten biggest clones make up under 2.5%. The specimen sequenced was PBMCs or a T cell subset sorted from them (not recorded which). The receptors come from an adult woman who had mild COVID-19 (a few samples of this study predate the infection). Cell type and time point are not known. CDR3s include the opening cysteine and the closing phenylalanine or tryptophan. A D gene is named only where the DNA matches it firmly. The size field is filled for only some rows; it gives once, few, many or a size class.

DNA: TGCGCCAGCAGCTTGACCCCGCGGGATGAGCAGTTCTTC
CDR3: CASSLTPRDEQFF
size: .
D: .
J: TRBJ2-1
length: 13
V: TRBV5-1

DNA: TGCAGTGCTAGAGATACAGCGGATCGCTACGAGCAGTACTTC
CDR3: CSARDTADRYEQYF
size: .
D: .
J: TRBJ2-7
length: 14
V: TRBV20-1

DNA: TGCGCCAGCAGCTTGGGGGCTAGCGGTAGCACAGATACGCAGTATTTT
CDR3: CASSLGASGSTDTQYF
size: many
D: TRBD2
J: TRBJ2-3
length: 16
V: TRBV5-1

DNA: TGTGCCTGGAATAGGGTGGGCTTGGGTGGTGAGCAGTTCTTC
CDR3: CAWNRVGLGGEQFF
size: .
D: .
J: TRBJ2-1
length: 14
V: TRBV30

DNA: TGTGCCAGTAGTCAGGGGGTCTATCAGCCCCAGCATTTT
CDR3: CASSQGVYQPQHF
size: few
D: TRBD1
J: TRBJ1-5
length: 13
V: TRBV19

DNA: TGTGCCACCAGTGTAGGGAGCGGGGGGGCCGAAAACATTCAGTACTTC
CDR3: CATSVGSGGAENIQYF
size: .
D: TRBD2
J: TRBJ2-4
length: 16
V: TRBV24-1

DNA: TGCGCCAGCAGCTTGGCCCAGGGCTCTGGCTACACCTTC
CDR3: CASSLAQGSGYTF
size: .
D: .
J: TRBJ1-2
length: 13
V: TRBV5-1

DNA: TGTGCCATAGGCGCAGCTTCCACTGAAGCTTTCTTT
CDR3: CAIGAASTEAFF
size: .
D: .
J: TRBJ1-1
length: 12
V: TRBV10-3

DNA: TGTGCCAGCAGCTCTATGGGACTAGCGGCAATATACGAGCAGTACTTC
CDR3: CASSSMGLAAIYEQYF
size: .
D: TRBD2
J: TRBJ2-7
length: 16
V: TRBV7-2

DNA: TGTGCCACCAGTGATTTGGCGTGGGGCTACACCTTC
CDR3: CATSDLAWGYTF
size: .
D: .
J: TRBJ1-2
length: 12
V: TRBV24-1

DNA: TGTGCCAGCAGCTTACTCGGCTGGACAGATACGCAGTATTTT
CDR3: CASSLLGWTDTQYF
size: many
D: .
J: TRBJ2-3
length: 14
V: TRBV7-2

DNA: TGTGCCAGCAGCCCCCTGTTGGCGACAGATACGCAGTATTTT
CDR3: CASSPLLATDTQYF
size: .
D: .
J: TRBJ2-3
length: 14
V: TRBV7-2

DNA: TGCAGCGTCCCCGAGGGATACTACGAGCAGTACTTC
CDR3: CSVPEGYYEQYF
size: many
D: .
J: TRBJ2-7
length: 12
V: TRBV29-1

DNA: TGTGCCATCACCCCCTCAAGGGAACGCACTGAAGCTTTCTTT
CDR3: CAITPSRERTEAFF
size: few
D: .
J: TRBJ1-1
length: 14
V: TRBV10-3

DNA: TGTGCCAGTAGCAGACGGACGGACTATGGCTACACCTTC
CDR3: CASSRRTDYGYTF
size: few
D: .
J: TRBJ1-2
length: 13
V: TRBV19

DNA: TGTGCCAGCAGTTGGGGGAGCGGGACCACAGATACGCAGTATTTT
CDR3: CASSWGSGTTDTQYF
size: few
D: TRBD2
J: TRBJ2-3
length: 15
V: TRBV12-3/TRBV12-4

DNA: TGTGCCAGCAGTTTTCGGACAGGGGCTCGTAATTCACCCCTCCACTTT
CDR3: CASSFRTGARNSPLHF
size: few
D: TRBD1
J: TRBJ1-6
length: 16
V: TRBV12-3/TRBV12-4

DNA: TGTGCCAGCAGCTCGTACACCGGGACAGGGGCCGAGGGGCAGTTCTTC
CDR3: CASSSYTGTGAEGQFF
size: many
D: TRBD1
J: TRBJ2-1
length: 16
V: TRBV7-9

DNA: TGTGCCAGCAGCCGCTCAAACACTGAAGCTTTCTTT
CDR3: CASSRSNTEAFF
size: .
D: .
J: TRBJ1-1
length: 12
V: TRBV3-1

DNA: TGTGCCAGCAGTCTTGAACAGGGTCCGGGTCAGCCCCAGCATTTT
CDR3: CASSLEQGPGQPQHF
size: few
D: .
J: TRBJ1-5
length: 15
V: TRBV7-8

DNA: TGCGCCAGCAGCCCCGGAGGGCAGGAGAACACTGAAGCTTTCTTT
CDR3: CASSPGGQENTEAFF
size: .
D: .
J: TRBJ1-1
length: 15
V: TRBV5-1

DNA: TGTGCCTGGAGTGTATCGGGACAGGGCTACGAGCAGTACTTC
CDR3: CAWSVSGQGYEQYF
size: .
D: TRBD1
J: TRBJ2-7
length: 14
V: TRBV30

DNA: TGTGCCAGCAGTGGGACAGGGGGCTCGTCGGAGACCCAGTACTTC
CDR3: CASSGTGGSSETQYF
size: few
D: TRBD1
J: TRBJ2-5
length: 15
V: TRBV12-3/TRBV12-4

DNA: TGTGCCAGCAGTGAATCGGGAGGGACAGGGGCTGGCTACACCTTC
CDR3: CASSESGGTGAGYTF
size: .
D: TRBD1
J: TRBJ1-2
length: 15
V: TRBV25-1

DNA: TGCAGCGTTGTAGACAGCGAGATCGACGAGCAGTACTTC
CDR3: CSVVDSEIDEQYF
size: many
D: .
J: TRBJ2-7
length: 13
V: TRBV29-1

DNA: TGTGCCACCTCCTGGGGCAGCGAGAAGGGGCAGTTCTTC
CDR3: CATSWGSEKGQFF
size: few
D: .
J: TRBJ2-1
length: 13
V: TRBV24-1

DNA: TGTGCCTGGAGTATGCAGTATGAAGCTTTCTTT
CDR3: CAWSMQYEAFF
size: few
D: .
J: TRBJ1-1
length: 11
V: TRBV30

DNA: TGCGCCAGCAGCCAGGACAGGGTGGCCGGGGAGCTGTTTTTT
CDR3: CASSQDRVAGELFF
size: few
D: TRBD1
J: TRBJ2-2
length: 14
V: TRBV5-1

DNA: TGTGCCAGCAGCCAAGAAGGGCGCGGCCGTGGGGCGCAGTATTTT
CDR3: CASSQEGRGRGAQYF
size: .
D: .
J: TRBJ2-3
length: 15
V: TRBV4-2

DNA: TGTGCCAGCAGCTTTGGACAGAGCTCGGGGGGAGCTTTCTTT
CDR3: CASSFGQSSGGAFF
size: .
D: .
J: TRBJ1-1
length: 14
V: TRBV5-5

DNA: TGTGCCAGCAGGGGCACTGGAATTCTGGCCGCGGGTACGCAGTATTTT
CDR3: CASRGTGILAAGTQYF
size: few
D: .
J: TRBJ2-3
length: 16
V: TRBV6-1

DNA: TGTGCCAGCAGCCTTGAGTCCCCCTACGAGCAGTACTTC
CDR3: CASSLESPYEQYF
size: .
D: .
J: TRBJ2-7
length: 13
V: TRBV7-9

DNA: TGCGCCAGCAGCCAAGCAGGGACAGGAATCTATGGCTACACCTTC
CDR3: CASSQAGTGIYGYTF
size: few
D: TRBD1
J: TRBJ1-2
length: 15
V: TRBV4-1

DNA: TGTGCCATCAGTGATGGGACTAGCGTCTTCTTC
CDR3: CAISDGTSVFF
size: .
D: TRBD2
J: TRBJ2-1
length: 11
V: TRBV10-3

DNA: TGTGCCAGCAGTGATACAGGTAGGGGTGAGCAGTTCTTC
CDR3: CASSDTGRGEQFF
size: few
D: .
J: TRBJ2-1
length: 13
V: TRBV25-1

DNA: TGCAGTGCTAATCAGGGGGTCCATGAAAAACTGTTTTTT
CDR3: CSANQGVHEKLFF
size: once
D: TRBD1
J: TRBJ1-4
length: 13
V: TRBV20-1

DNA: TGTGCCAGCAGTAGGGGCATACAGGGGGATTATGGCTACACCTTC
CDR3: CASSRGIQGDYGYTF
size: .
D: TRBD1
J: TRBJ1-2
length: 15
V: TRBV12-3/TRBV12-4

DNA: TGTGCCAGCAGTTTAGGTGCGGGGGCTGAAGCTTTCTTT
CDR3: CASSLGAGAEAFF
size: many
D: .
J: TRBJ1-1
length: 13
V: TRBV12-3/TRBV12-4

DNA: TGTGCCAGCAGTTTACAGGGGGCCTCCAATGAGCAGTTCTTC
CDR3: CASSLQGASNEQFF
size: many
D: TRBD1
J: TRBJ2-1
length: 14
V: TRBV12-3/TRBV12-4

DNA: TGTGCCAGCTCACCCCCCGGACCTCGAAAAGAGCAGTACTTC
CDR3: CASSPPGPRKEQYF
size: many
D: .
J: TRBJ2-7
length: 14
V: TRBV18